These 11 T cell receptor beta chains were sequenced from one sample in a study of T cell responses to AZD1222 COVID-19 vaccine. Method: immunoSEQ multiplex PCR; TCRdb's copy keeps in-frame clones and lacks some. The table includes some 200,000 clones, 70% to 90% detected once. Here the sequenced sample was peripheral blood, taken on day 0 of AZD1222 vaccination. The receptors derive from an adult in good health.

The chain has TRBV11-1 and TRBJ2-7; D uncertain. Trimming stripped 1 base from V and 2 bases from J, with 9 bases between. Germline loops: CDR1 SGHAT, CDR2 FQDESV (reference sequence). The CDR3 extends over 14 amino acids. The CDR3 reads CASSLVGIAYEQYF. The CDR3 DNA reads as TGTGCCAGCAGCTTAGTGGGGATTGCCTACGAGCAGTACTTC.

CDR3 sequence reads: CATSGPGQGPDSGTPSTDTQYF. In nucleotides, the CDR3 is TGTGCCACCAGTGGTCCGGGACAGGGGCCGGATTCGGGAACCCCTAGCACAGATACGCAGTATTTT. The chain is built from TRBV24-1 and TRBJ2-3; 10 nucleotides agree with TRBD1. The germline V gene encodes CDR1 KGHDR and CDR2 SFDVKD. V dropped 5 bases and J dropped 0; count of bases not matched to a gene: 22. CDR3 length: 22 amino acids.

J is TRBJ2-7 and V is TRBV10-1; 7 positions agree with TRBD2. Germline CDR1 WNHNN, CDR2 SYGVQD (reference sequence). The CDR3 runs to 15 residues. The junction had 10 bases not matched to a gene; V was cut back by 8 bases and J by 0 bases. The CDR3 DNA follows: TGCGCCAGCGGGAGAGAGCGGGGACTCTCCTACGAGCAGTACTTC. It translates to CASGRERGLSYEQYF.

V is TRBV5-1 and J is TRBJ1-5, with 7 bases matching TRBD1. V gave up 2 bases and J gave up 6 bases; unmatched junction bases: 8. Germline CDR1 reads SGHRS; CDR2 reads YFSETQ. The CDR3 has 15 residues. The CDR3 bases are TGCGCCAGCAGCTTAGAAGGGGGCGGAGGTCAGCCCCAGCATTTT. Protein sequence: CASSLEGGGGQPQHF.

CDR3 bases: TGTGCCAGCTCACCAGGGACAGGGAGCCACGAGCAGTACTTC. It encodes CASSPGTGSHEQYF. The chain joins TRBV18 to TRBJ2-7, with 9 bases lining up with TRBD1. V lost 2 bases and J lost 5; bases outside the gene matches: 4. Germline loops: CDR1 KGHSH, CDR2 LQKENI. The CDR3 has 14 residues.

V is TRBV6-6 and J is TRBJ1-1; TRBD1 matches 9 bases. The V and J ends lost 7 bases and 11 bases, in that order; junction bases with no gene match: 8. The CDR3 spans 12 residues. In germline, CDR1 is MNHNY, CDR2 SVGAGI (reference sequence). The DNA for the CDR3 is TGTGCCAGCATTCCTGGGACAGGGTCTGCTTTCTTT. Amino acids: CASIPGTGSAFF.

V gene TRBV2 combines with J gene TRBJ1-4; D is unresolved. Germline V gives CDR1 SNHLY, CDR2 FYNNEI. The CDR3 has 11 amino acids. V was trimmed by 2 bases and J by 6 bases, leaving 1 base between them. The CDR3 region is CASSEYEKLFF. The CDR3 DNA follows: TGTGCCAGCAGTGAATATGAAAAACTGTTTTTT. The whole variable domain, remainder taken from reference TRBV2 and TRBJ1-4, is EPEVTQTPSHQVTQMGQEVILRCVPISNHLYFYWYRQILGQKVEFLVSFYNNEISEKSEIFDDQFSVERPDGSNFTLKIRSTKLEDSAMYFCASSEYEKLFFGSGTQLSVL.

This sequence joins TRBV2 and TRBJ2-1; D is undetermined. With 4 bases removed from V and 7 bases from J, the gap between germline ends came to 11 bases. Germline V lookup: CDR1 SNHLY, CDR2 FYNNEI. The CDR3 length is 13 residues. The CDR3 sequence is CASSVGYWNEQFF. CDR3 coding DNA: TGTGCCAGCAGTGTCGGGTATTGGAATGAGCAGTTCTTC.

A single count supports this clone. The chain carries TRBV7-2 and TRBJ2-7; weak D call: TRBD2 (5 bases). Between the trimmed V and J ends, which lost 3 bases and 5 bases, there was a span of 11 bases. The CDR3 consists of 13 residues. From germline, CDR1 is SGHTA and CDR2 FQGNSA. CDR3 DNA sequence: TGTGCCAGCAGCTTCAAACCCGGGGACGAGCAGTACTTC. Residues: CASSFKPGDEQYF.

CDR3: CASSEDGRGWETQYF. The CDR3 nucleotides are TGTGCCAGCAGTGAAGATGGCAGGGGCTGGGAGACCCAGTACTTC. The chain combines TRBV6-1 with TRBJ2-5, with TRBD1 as a possible D gene (6 bases). There are 15 residues in the CDR3. From germline, CDR1 is MNHNS and CDR2 SASEGT. With 1 base removed from V and 5 bases from J, the gap between germline ends came to 14 bases.

This chain joins TRBV18 and TRBJ2-1, with D perhaps matching TRBD2 (5 bases). CDR1 and CDR2 (germline): KGHSH, LQKENI. Deletions cut 0 bases from V and 6 bases from J, with 9 bases between. The CDR3 consists of 14 residues. The CDR3 loop is CASSPPTLVNEQFF. As DNA, the CDR3 is TGTGCCAGCTCACCACCGACACTAGTCAATGAGCAGTTCTTC.